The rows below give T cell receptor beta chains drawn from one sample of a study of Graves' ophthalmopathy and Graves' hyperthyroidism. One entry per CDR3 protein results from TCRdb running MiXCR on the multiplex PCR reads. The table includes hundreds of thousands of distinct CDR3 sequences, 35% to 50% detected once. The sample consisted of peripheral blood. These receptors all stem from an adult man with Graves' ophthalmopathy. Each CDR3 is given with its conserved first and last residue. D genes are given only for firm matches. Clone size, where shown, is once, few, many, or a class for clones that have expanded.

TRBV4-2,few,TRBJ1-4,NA,CASSRGDLTTNEKLFF,TGTGCCAGCAGCCGAGGGGACCTTACAACTAATGAAAAACTGTTTTTT
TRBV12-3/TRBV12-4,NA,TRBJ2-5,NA,CASSLGTIGTQYF,TGTGCCAGCAGTTTAGGGACTATCGGGACCCAGTACTTC
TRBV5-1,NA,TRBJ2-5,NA,CASSHGETQHF,TGCGCCAGCAGCCACGGAGAGACCCAGCACTTC
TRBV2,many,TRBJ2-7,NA,CASSGRLDRSYEQYF,TGTGCCAGCAGTGGAAGATTGGACAGATCCTACGAGCAGTACTTC
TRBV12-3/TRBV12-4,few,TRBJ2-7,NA,CASRMTSSYEQYF,TGTGCCAGCAGAATGACTAGCTCCTACGAGCAGTACTTC
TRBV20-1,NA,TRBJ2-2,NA,CSVSGFTGELFF,TGCAGTGTTAGTGGGTTCACCGGGGAGCTGTTTTTT
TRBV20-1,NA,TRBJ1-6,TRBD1,CSASRAGTANSPLHF,TGCAGTGCCAGCCGGGCCGGGACAGCGAATTCACCCCTCCACTTT
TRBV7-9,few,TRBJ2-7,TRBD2,CASSERSGAGGSYEQYF,TGTGCCAGCAGCGAGCGGTCGGGGGCGGGAGGATCCTACGAGCAGTACTTC
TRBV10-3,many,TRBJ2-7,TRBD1,CASSEQGALSHEQYF,TGTGCCAGCAGTGAACAGGGGGCCCTATCCCACGAGCAGTACTTC
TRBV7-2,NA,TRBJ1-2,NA,CASSFGTEGVYTF,TGTGCCAGCAGCTTCGGGACTGAGGGCGTCTACACCTTC
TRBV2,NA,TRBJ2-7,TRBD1,CAIRQGSGPPYEQYF,TGTGCCATCAGACAGGGGTCAGGGCCGCCCTACGAGCAGTACTTC
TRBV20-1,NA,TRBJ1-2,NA,CSARGRRVNGYTF,TGCAGTGCTAGGGGTCGCAGGGTTAACGGCTACACCTTC
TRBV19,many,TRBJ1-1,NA,CASTVGGTEAFF,TGTGCCAGCACGGTGGGTGGAACTGAAGCTTTCTTT
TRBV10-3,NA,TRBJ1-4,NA,CASSDMVVATNEKLFF,TGTGCCAGCAGTGATATGGTAGTTGCAACTAATGAAAAACTGTTTTTT
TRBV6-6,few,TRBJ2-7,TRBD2,CASSYRREVFHEQYF,TGTGCCAGCAGTTACAGGCGGGAGGTATTCCACGAGCAGTACTTC
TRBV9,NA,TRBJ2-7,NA,CASSVTPGSYEQYF,TGTGCCAGCAGCGTGACTCCCGGGAGTTACGAGCAGTACTTC
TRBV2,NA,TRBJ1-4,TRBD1,CASSLGQGTEKLFF,TGTGCCAGCAGTCTCGGACAGGGCACTGAAAAACTGTTTTTT
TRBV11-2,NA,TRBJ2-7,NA,CASSLKGVPYEQYF,TGTGCCAGCAGTTTAAAGGGCGTCCCCTACGAGCAGTACTTC
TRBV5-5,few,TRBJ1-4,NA,CASSAGLMANEKLFF,TGTGCCAGCAGCGCCGGTCTTATGGCTAATGAAAAACTGTTTTTT
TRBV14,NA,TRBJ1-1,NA,CASSPDGIGGNTEAFF,TGTGCCAGCAGCCCGGACGGGATAGGAGGGAACACTGAAGCTTTCTTT
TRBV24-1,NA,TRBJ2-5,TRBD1,CATSGRTGGQPQYF,TGTGCCACCAGTGGACGGACAGGGGGACAGCCCCAGTACTTC
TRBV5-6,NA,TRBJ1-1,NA,CASSLSGGGFTEAFF,TGTGCCAGCAGCTTGAGCGGGGGGGGATTCACTGAAGCTTTCTTT
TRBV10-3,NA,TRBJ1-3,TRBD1,CASSTQGADGTDRNTIYF,TGTGCCAGCAGTACCCAGGGGGCTGATGGAACGGACAGAAACACCATATATTTT
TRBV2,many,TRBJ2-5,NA,CASTLRDSQETQYF,TGTGCCAGCACGCTGAGGGACTCCCAAGAGACCCAGTACTTC
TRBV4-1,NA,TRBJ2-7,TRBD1,CASSRNWDRAYEQYF,TGCGCCAGCAGCCGGAACTGGGACAGGGCCTACGAGCAGTACTTC
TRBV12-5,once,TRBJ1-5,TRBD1,CASGLVWTGGGNQPQHF,TGTGCTAGTGGTTTGGTTTGGACAGGGGGCGGCAATCAGCCCCAGCATTTT
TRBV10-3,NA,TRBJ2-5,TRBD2,CAISARVIAGEPPETQYF,TGTGCCATCAGTGCTAGGGTTATAGCGGGAGAGCCCCCCGAGACCCAGTACTTC
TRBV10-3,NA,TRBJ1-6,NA,CAISEASGGASPLHF,TGTGCCATCAGTGAGGCTAGCGGGGGGGCATCACCCCTCCACTTT
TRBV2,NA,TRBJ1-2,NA,CASSQGGVRGGYGYTF,TGCGCCAGCAGCCAAGGGGGGGTCAGGGGTGGCTATGGCTACACCTTC
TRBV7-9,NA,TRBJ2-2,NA,CASSFGSVGELFF,TGTGCCAGCAGCTTTGGGTCGGTCGGGGAGCTGTTTTTT
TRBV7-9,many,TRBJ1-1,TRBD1,CASSQRTGGARNTEAFF,TGCGCCAGCAGCCAGCGGACAGGGGGCGCGCGGAACACTGAAGCTTTCTTT
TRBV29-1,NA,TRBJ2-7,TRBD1,CSVPSDRAAEQYF,TGCAGCGTGCCCTCGGACAGGGCGGCCGAGCAGTACTTC
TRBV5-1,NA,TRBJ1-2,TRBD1,CASSLNTPGQGGSNYGYTF,TGCGCCAGCAGCCTTAATACTCCGGGACAGGGGGGGTCTAACTATGGCTACACCTTC
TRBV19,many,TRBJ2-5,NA,CASSMAGMKETQYF,TGTGCCAGTAGTATGGCGGGAATGAAGGAGACCCAGTACTTC
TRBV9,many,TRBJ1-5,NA,CASSVTVDQPQHF,TGTGCCAGCAGCGTCACCGTGGATCAGCCCCAGCATTTT
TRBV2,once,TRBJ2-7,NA,CASLGLGDGELYF,TGTGCCAGCCTGGGGCTAGGTGACGGGGAGCTGTACTTC
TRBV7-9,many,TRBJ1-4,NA,CASSLGGYEKLFF,TGTGCCAGCAGCTTAGGGGGTTATGAAAAACTGTTTTTT
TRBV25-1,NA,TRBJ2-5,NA,CASSHRGAGPLKETQYF,TGTGCCAGCAGCCATAGAGGGGCAGGGCCCCTCAAAGAGACCCAGTACTTC
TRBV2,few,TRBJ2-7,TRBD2,CARGPLASGTSYEQYF,TGTGCCAGAGGCCCCCTCGCTAGCGGGACTTCCTACGAGCAGTACTTC
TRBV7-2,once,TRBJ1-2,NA,CASSLAMAGDGYTF,TGTGCCAGCAGCTTAGCTATGGCAGGGGATGGCTACACCTTC
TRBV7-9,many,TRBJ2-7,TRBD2,CASSVPTSGRYEQYF,TGTGCCAGCAGCGTCCCGACTAGCGGGAGATATGAGCAGTACTTC
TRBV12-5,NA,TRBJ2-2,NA,CASGFAVLGAGELFF,TGTGCTAGTGGTTTCGCCGTTTTGGGGGCCGGGGAGCTGTTTTTT
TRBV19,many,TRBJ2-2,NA,CASSKVSNTGELFF,TGTGCCAGTAGTAAGGTCTCGAACACCGGGGAGCTGTTTTTT
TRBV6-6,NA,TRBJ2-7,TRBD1,CASSHGTGFLYEQYF,TGTGCCAGCAGTCACGGGACAGGATTTTTATACGAGCAGTACTTC
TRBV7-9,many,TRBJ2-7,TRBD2,CASSLTLAGAAYEQYF,TGTGCCAGCAGCTTAACGCTAGCGGGAGCGGCCTACGAGCAGTACTTC
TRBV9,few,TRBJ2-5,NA,CASSVGANQETQYF,TGTGCCAGCAGCGTAGGGGCGAATCAAGAGACCCAGTACTTC
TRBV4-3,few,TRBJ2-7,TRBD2,CASSLEGLAVEQYF,TGCGCCAGCAGCCTAGAGGGACTAGCCGTCGAGCAGTACTTC
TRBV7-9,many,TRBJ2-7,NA,CASSLGAGQGFYEQYF,TGTGCCAGCAGCTTAGGAGCAGGGCAGGGGTTCTACGAGCAGTACTTC
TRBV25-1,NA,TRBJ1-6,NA,CASREAPLHF,TGTGCCAGCAGGGAGGCGCCCCTCCACTTT
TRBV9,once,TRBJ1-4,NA,CASSVGANDEKLFF,TGTGCCAGCAGCGTAGGGGCCAATGATGAAAAACTGTTTTTT
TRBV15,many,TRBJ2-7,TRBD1,CATSRDLSGTGIYEQYF,TGTGCCACCAGCAGAGACCTGTCCGGGACAGGGATCTACGAGCAGTACTTC
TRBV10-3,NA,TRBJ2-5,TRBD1,CAISGGTGGMETQYF,TGTGCCATCAGTGGGGGGACAGGGGGCATGGAGACCCAGTACTTC
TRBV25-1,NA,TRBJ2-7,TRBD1,CASSFLPGQGIYEQYF,TGTGCCAGCAGCTTCTTACCGGGACAGGGTATCTACGAGCAGTACTTC
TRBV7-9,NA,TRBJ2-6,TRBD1,CASREKGQRFSGANVLTF,TGTGCCAGCAGAGAGAAGGGACAGAGATTCTCTGGGGCCAACGTCCTGACTTTC
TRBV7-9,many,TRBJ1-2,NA,CASSDIMRGYTF,TGTGCCAGCAGTGACATCATGAGGGGCTACACCTTC